The 24 T cell receptor beta chains listed next were all sequenced from one sample in a study of cytomegalovirus exposure and HLA in healthy donors. Clones were sequenced by immunoSEQ multiplex PCR, and TCRdb holds only the in-frame ones, with some missing. The top ten hold around 0.92% of the sample, which has about 280,000 clones, approximately 87% seen once. Sequencing was performed on PBMCs. These receptor sequences come from a woman younger than 30 in good health and CMV-seronegative.

This clone was detected a few times. This chain joins TRBV7-9 and TRBJ2-2, with TRBD2 identical over 10 bases. This CDR3 comprises 16 residues. J was trimmed by 7 bases and V by 4 bases; bases with no gene match: 9. Germline CDR1 SEHNR, CDR2 FQNEAQ (reference sequence). The CDR3 loop reads CASSSGASGSDGELFF. The CDR3 DNA reads as TGTGCCAGCAGCTCTGGCGCTAGCGGGAGTGACGGGGAGCTGTTTTTT.

CDR3 nucleotide sequence: TGTGCCAGCAGTCCGTCAGCGGGAGGGGTTACAGATACGCAGTATTTT. It translates to CASSPSAGGVTDTQYF. The chain has TRBV28 and TRBJ2-3; 10 bases line up with TRBD2. The ends lost 5 bases at V and 3 bases at J; junction bases unmatched: 8. CDR3 length: 16 residues. In germline, CDR1 is MDHEN, CDR2 SYDVKM.

The V call is TRBV10-3, the J call TRBJ2-7, with TRBD1 matching over 8 bases. CDR1 is ENHRY, CDR2 SYGVKD, per germline. Germline trimming cut 0 bases from V and 1 base from J; bases unmatched to any gene: 14. This CDR3 is built from 19 residues. CDR3 nucleotides: TGTGCCATCAGTGAGTCGGACAGGGTTGGTAGAGCGGTATCCTACGAGCAGTACTTC. This gives the protein CAISESDRVGRAVSYEQYF.

The chain is built from TRBV5-1 and TRBJ1-2, with unresolved D. The V and J ends lost 3 bases and 4 bases respectively, with 16 bases between them. Per germline, CDR1 SGHRS and CDR2 YFSETQ. This CDR3 is 15 amino acids long. Here the CDR3 reads CASSSEDKHSYGYTF. The CDR3 coding sequence is TGCGCCAGCAGCTCGGAAGACAAGCACTCCTATGGCTACACCTTC.

The rearrangement joins TRBV12-5 to TRBJ2-5; D is undetermined. The CDR3 sequence is 11 residues long. V gave up 6 bases and J gave up 4 bases, with 6 bases separating them. Germline values: CDR1 LGHNT, CDR2 FRNRAP. The CDR3 sequence is CASGPGETQYF. CDR3 in DNA: TGTGCTAGTGGCCCCGGAGAGACCCAGTACTTC.

The J gene is TRBJ1-2, the V gene TRBV11-2; 9 bases are shared with TRBD1. Looked up from germline, CDR1 is SGHAT and CDR2 is FQNNGV. This CDR3 has 18 residues. With V trimmed by 4 bases and J by 5 bases, 17 bases remained unmatched. The chain's CDR3 is CASSSLKPGQGVSYGYTF. The CDR3 region has the DNA TGTGCCAGCAGCTCCTTAAAACCGGGACAGGGTGTATCTTATGGCTACACCTTC.

The chain joins TRBV28 to TRBJ1-4; 7 bases map to TRBD1. The CDR3 contains 15 residues. The germline gives CDR1 MDHEN, CDR2 SYDVKM. V was pared by 5 bases and J by 7 bases, with 10 bases of the junction left unmatched. The CDR3 region has the DNA TGTGCCAGCAGTCCCAACAGGGGTCGAAGTGAAAAACTGTTTTTT. It specifies CASSPNRGRSEKLFF.

V and J are TRBV14 and TRBJ2-2; D might be TRBD2 (5 bases). The CDR3 consists of 13 residues. V lost 6 bases and J lost 7, with 12 bases in between. Per the germline V gene, CDR1 is SGHDN and CDR2 is FVKESK. The CDR3: CASSIGVIGELFF. The CDR3 nucleotides are TGTGCCAGCAGTATCGGGGTTATCGGGGAGCTGTTTTTT.

The chain employs TRBV19 and TRBJ1-5, with 9 bases matching TRBD1. With 1 base clipped from V and 6 bases from J, the junction kept 4 bases outside the gene matches. The CDR3 totals 15 residues. Germline lookup yields CDR1 LNHDA and CDR2 SQIVND (reference sequence). The CDR3, as DNA: TGTGCCAGTAGTATAGGGGACAGGGCTATTCAGCCCCAGCATTTT. Amino acid sequence: CASSIGDRAIQPQHF.

This chain joins TRBV18 and TRBJ2-1; the D gene is possibly TRBD2 (5 bases). This CDR3 is built from 14 residues. V lost 2 bases to trimming and J lost 7 bases, with 12 bases between them. CDR1 and CDR2 from the germline V gene are KGHSH and LQKENI. The CDR3 DNA reads as TGTGCCAGCTCACCAGGCCTAGCCGGGAATGAGCAGTTCTTC. Its protein product is CASSPGLAGNEQFF. The variable domain in full, completed from reference TRBV18 and TRBJ2-1, reads NAGVMQNPRHLVRRRGQEARLRCSPMKGHSHVYWYRQLPEEGLKFMVYLQKENIIDESGMPKERFSAEFPKEGPSILRIQQVVRGDSAAYFCASSPGLAGNEQFFGPGTRLTVL.

The chain recombines TRBV7-3 with TRBJ2-3; 8 bases are shared with TRBD1. After removal of 3 bases from V and 11 bases from J, the junction contained 7 bases not matched to a gene. The CDR3 has 13 amino acids. Germline CDR1 SGHTA, CDR2 FQGTGA. CDR3 amino acids: CASSFDRGGGQYF. CDR3 coding DNA: TGTGCCAGCAGCTTCGACAGGGGAGGTGGGCAGTATTTT.

J is TRBJ1-1 and V is TRBV6-5; weak D call: TRBD1 (6 bases). Trimming left V 4 bases short and J 6 bases short, with 18 bases between. In germline, CDR1 is MNHEY, CDR2 SVGAGI. CDR3 length: 15 residues. CDR3 sequence: CASSFADSLGAEAFF. CDR3 bases: TGTGCCAGCAGTTTTGCGGACAGTTTAGGGGCTGAAGCTTTCTTT.

The CDR3 region has the DNA TGTGCCAGCAGCAAAGGGACAGCCTACGAGCAGTACTTC. Translated: CASSKGTAYEQYF. The chain links TRBV5-8 to TRBJ2-7; TRBD1 matches at 7 bases. Germline V gene lookup returns CDR1 SGHTS and CDR2 YDEGEE. Germline trimming cut 4 bases from V and 2 bases from J; bases unmatched to any gene: 3. The CDR3 length is 13 residues. Supplemented by reference TRBV5-8 and TRBJ2-7, the full variable domain reads EAGVTQSPTHLIKTRGQQATLRCSPISGHTSVYWYQQALGLGLQFLLWYDEGEERNRGNFPPRFSGRQFPNYSSELNVNALELEDSALYLCASSKGTAYEQYFGPGTRLTVT.

The chain employs TRBV5-1 and TRBJ1-1; 8 positions match TRBD1. Trimming took 1 base from V and 11 from J; bases not matched to a gene: 16. The CDR3 is made up of 16 amino acids. The germline V gene encodes CDR1 SGHRS and CDR2 YFSETQ. The CDR3 nucleotides read TGCGCCAGCAGCTTGACCCCAGGGGGCGGAATGATGGGCGCTTTCTTT. This codes for CASSLTPGGGMMGAFF.

This clone was observed a single time. This chain links TRBV19 with TRBJ2-7; the match to TRBD2 covers 10 bases. The CDR3 runs to 15 residues. Trimming took 1 base from V and 2 from J; bases not matched to a gene: 2. Per germline, CDR1 LNHDA and CDR2 SQIVND (reference sequence). CDR3: CASSIGSGRPYEQYF. The CDR3 DNA follows: TGTGCCAGTAGTATAGGTAGCGGGAGGCCCTACGAGCAGTACTTC.

The rearrangement links TRBV5-1 to TRBJ1-1; D unclear. Trimming left V 1 base short and J 0 bases short, with 4 bases between. The CDR3 contains 13 residues. Germline lookup yields CDR1 SGHRS and CDR2 YFSETQ. The CDR3 sequence: CASSLTVNTEAFF. Here the CDR3 DNA reads TGCGCCAGCAGCTTGACAGTGAACACTGAAGCTTTCTTT.

The chain has TRBV7-2 and TRBJ1-2, with TRBD1 identical over 9 bases. This CDR3 has 14 amino acids. J was trimmed by 8 bases and V by 5 bases; bases with no gene match: 9. The germline V gene has CDR1 SGHTA and CDR2 FQGNSA. CDR3 sequence reads: CASSPSQGTGGYTF. CDR3 bases: TGTGCCAGCAGCCCCTCACAGGGGACAGGGGGCTACACCTTC.

The gene calls are TRBV5-1 and TRBJ2-1, with D possibly being TRBD2 (6 bases). Deletions cut 2 bases from V and 7 bases from J, with 16 bases between. Germline CDR1 reads SGHRS; CDR2 reads YFSETQ. The CDR3 has 15 amino acids. For the CDR3, the DNA is TGCGCCAGCAGCTTCCTGGACATCCGGGGGAATGAGCAGTTCTTC. This gives the protein CASSFLDIRGNEQFF.

The V call is TRBV5-1, the J call TRBJ1-6, with a weak D call TRBD1 (6 bases). Germline V gene lookup returns CDR1 SGHRS and CDR2 YFSETQ. The CDR3 has 14 amino acids. V shed 5 bases and J shed 5 bases, with 11 bases lying between them. CDR3 sequence reads: CASSPTGDNSPLHF. DNA for the CDR3: TGCGCCAGCAGTCCGACAGGTGATAATTCACCCCTCCACTTT.

This chain joins TRBV4-3 and TRBJ1-1, with a weak D call TRBD1 (5 bases). V was trimmed by 4 bases and J by 0 bases, leaving 18 bases between them. The CDR3 has 17 residues. CDR1 and CDR2 (germline): LGHNA, YSLEER. This CDR3 is CASSRLNAGPMNTEAFF. Written as DNA, the CDR3 is TGCGCCAGCAGCCGCTTGAATGCGGGGCCTATGAACACTGAAGCTTTCTTT.

The rearrangement links TRBV6-6 to TRBJ2-7, with 7 positions matching TRBD1. The CDR3 loop spans 15 amino acids. V was clipped by 0 bases and J by 0 bases; unmatched bases: 2. Germline assignment: CDR1 MNHNY and CDR2 SVGAGI (reference sequence). The CDR3 loop reads CASSYSGQSSYEQYF. DNA of the CDR3: TGTGCCAGCAGTTACTCGGGACAGAGCTCCTACGAGCAGTACTTC.

This chain uses TRBV6-1 with TRBJ2-3; D gene unclear. Trimming stripped 2 bases from V and 4 bases from J, with 13 bases between. This CDR3 spans 15 amino acids. CDR1 is MNHNS and CDR2 is SASEGT in the germline V gene. CDR3 in DNA: TGTGCCAGCAGTGAATACTCCCGTTTGGCAGATACGCAGTATTTT. Protein product: CASSEYSRLADTQYF.

V usage is TRBV28 and J usage is TRBJ1-6; D possibly corresponds to TRBD1 (6 bases). The CDR3 has 14 amino acids. In germline, CDR1 is MDHEN, CDR2 SYDVKM. Between the trimmed V and J ends, which lost 5 bases and 6 bases, there was a span of 11 bases. Written as DNA, the CDR3 is TGTGCCAGCAGTCGGACAGAGACTAATTCACCCCTCCACTTT. Its protein product is CASSRTETNSPLHF.

J is TRBJ2-7 and V is TRBV27, with TRBD2 matching over 13 bases. The CDR3 is 18 residues long. V was clipped by 5 bases and J by 3 bases; unmatched bases: 13. Germline values: CDR1 MNHEY, CDR2 SMNVEV (reference sequence). This CDR3 reads CASSLTGLAGLPRYEQYF. Here the CDR3 DNA reads TGTGCCAGCAGTCTCACGGGACTAGCGGGACTCCCCCGCTACGAGCAGTACTTC.